This T cell receptor (beta chain) was recovered during a study of metastatic and nonmetastatic thyroid tumors. No treatment had been given to any patient before thyroid surgery. This clone has ten or more counts. TCRdb used MiXCR to call clones anew from the PCR reads. Here the sample spans tens of thousands of clones, 25% to 30% being singletons. The CDR3 consists of 15 residues. Germline assignment: CDR1 ENHRY and CDR2 SYGVKD. The junction had 7 bases not matched to a gene; V was cut back by 6 bases and J by 2 bases. The rearrangement links TRBV10-3 to TRBJ2-3; TRBD1 matches at 8 bases. The specimen sequenced was blood. The clonotype comes from a female donor with papillary thyroid cancer or a benign thyroid nodule (not recorded which). Some clones in this sample may be carry-over from other donors' samples. CDR3 protein: CAISLTGDHTDTQYF. For the CDR3, the DNA is TGTGCCATCAGCTTGACAGGGGATCACACAGATACGCAGTATTTT.